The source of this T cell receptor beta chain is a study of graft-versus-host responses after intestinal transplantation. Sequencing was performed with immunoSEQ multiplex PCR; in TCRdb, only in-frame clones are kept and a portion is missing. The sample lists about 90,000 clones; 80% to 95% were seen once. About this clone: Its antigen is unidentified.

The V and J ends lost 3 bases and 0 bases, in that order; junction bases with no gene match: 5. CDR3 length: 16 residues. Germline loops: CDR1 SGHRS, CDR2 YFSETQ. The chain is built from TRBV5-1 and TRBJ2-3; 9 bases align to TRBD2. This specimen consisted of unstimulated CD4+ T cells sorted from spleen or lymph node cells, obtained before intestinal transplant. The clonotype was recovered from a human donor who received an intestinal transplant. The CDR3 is CASSYPLAGSTDTQYF. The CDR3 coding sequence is TGCGCCAGCAGCTATCCCCTAGCGGGGAGCACAGATACGCAGTATTTT.